The next 6 T cell receptor beta chains were all read from a single sample in a study of T cell repertoires in aging, cancer and after chemotherapy. TCR beta rearrangements were amplified from peripheral blood genomic DNA. A mixed TRB-A/B primer pool amplified rearranged TRB by multiplex touch-down PCR. TCRdb reprocessed the multiplex PCR reads via MiXCR and lists one record per CDR3 protein. The sample includes 3,900 or so distinct CDR3 sequences, around 32% of them seen just once. The sequenced sample was blood. The receptors were gathered from a human donor with a solid tumor.

This chain uses TRBV20-1 with TRBJ2-7, with a possible D match to TRBD1 (5 bases). This CDR3 is built from 14 residues. Per germline, CDR1 DFQATT and CDR2 SNEGSKA (reference sequence). Trimming left V 0 bases short and J 0 bases short, with 9 bases between. CDR3 amino acids: CSARDGRGSYEQYV. CDR3 DNA sequence: TGCAGTGCTAGAGATGGAAGGGGCTCCTACGAGCAGTACGTC.

This clonotype was counted only a few times. The V and J genes are TRBV19 and TRBJ2-7, with D hard to call. The CDR3 runs to 12 residues. Trimming cost V 7 bases and J 3 bases, with 10 bases left between them. Germline V gives CDR1 LNHDA, CDR2 SQIVND (reference sequence). CDR3 DNA sequence: TGTGCCAGTACTAACAGCGTCTACGAGCAGTACTTC. As protein: CASTNSVYEQYF. Combining the CDR3 with reference TRBV19 and TRBJ2-7 gives the whole variable domain DGGITQSPKYLFRKEGQNVTLSCEQNLNHDAMYWYRQDPGQGLRLIYYSQIVNDFQKGDIAEGYSVSREKKESFPLTVTSAQKNPTAFYLCASTNSVYEQYFGPGTRLTVT.

V gene TRBV5-1 combines with J gene TRBJ2-7, with D uncertain. CDR1 and CDR2 from the germline V gene are SGHRS and YFSETQ. The length of the CDR3 is 12 residues. The ends were cut back, 0 bases at V and 6 bases at J, with 7 bases in the middle. CDR3 sequence: CASSLDGSEQYV. The CDR3 DNA is TGCGCCAGCAGCTTGGATGGGTCCGAGCAGTACGTC.

In this sample, this clonotype is medium-sized. The rearrangement joins TRBV5-6 to TRBJ2-3, with D hard to call. CDR1 and CDR2 from the germline V gene are SGHDT and YYEEEE. There are 14 residues in the CDR3. V lost 6 bases and J lost 2, with 13 bases in between. In DNA form, the CDR3 reads TGTGCCAGCACCATACTCGGCCCCACAGATACGCAGTATTTT. Translating gives CASTILGPTDTQYF.

V is TRBV19 and J is TRBJ2-1; 9 bases map to TRBD2. Germline CDR1 LNHDA, CDR2 SQIVND (reference sequence). The CDR3 runs to 16 residues. The junction had 7 bases not matched to a gene; V was cut back by 5 bases and J by 2 bases. CDR3 residues: CASSELLAGTYNEQFF. The CDR3 DNA reads as TGTGCCAGTAGTGAGTTGCTAGCGGGGACCTACAATGAGCAGTTCTTC.

This clonotype was seen a handful of times. The J gene is TRBJ1-1, the V gene TRBV30, with no clear D. The CDR3 runs 14 residues. Deletions cut 1 base from V and 4 bases from J, with 13 bases between. From germline, CDR1 is GTSNPN and CDR2 SVGIG (reference sequence). The CDR3 is CAWSGTPTSTEAFF. CDR3 bases: TGTGCCTGGAGTGGGACCCCGACGAGCACTGAAGCTTTCTTT.